This T cell receptor (beta chain) comes out of a study of cytomegalovirus exposure and HLA in healthy donors. Study results and caveats: Association of a missense DCLRE1C variant with TCR beta V- and J-gene trimming was reported in a later analysis. In vitro assays verified that three CMV-associated chains recognized CMV antigens specifically.

To note about this clone: Its target is not known.

Germline V lookup: CDR1 SGHRS, CDR2 YFSETQ. The CDR3 loop spans 16 amino acids. V lost 4 bases, J lost 1 base, and 7 bases stayed unmatched. A multiplex PCR was run with 60 Vbeta primers and 13 Jbeta primers. Clones were read by immunoSEQ multiplex PCR, and TCRdb kept only the in-frame ones, dropping some. The sample holds some 140,000 clones, around 73% seen once. The chain is built from TRBV5-1 and TRBJ2-3; TRBD1 agrees at 9 bases. The source is a woman aged 40 to 55 in good health and CMV-seronegative. Material: PBMCs. The CDR3 bases are TGCGCCAGCAGCACCGGACAGGGGTTGGGCACAGATACGCAGTATTTT. Its protein is CASSTGQGLGTDTQYF.